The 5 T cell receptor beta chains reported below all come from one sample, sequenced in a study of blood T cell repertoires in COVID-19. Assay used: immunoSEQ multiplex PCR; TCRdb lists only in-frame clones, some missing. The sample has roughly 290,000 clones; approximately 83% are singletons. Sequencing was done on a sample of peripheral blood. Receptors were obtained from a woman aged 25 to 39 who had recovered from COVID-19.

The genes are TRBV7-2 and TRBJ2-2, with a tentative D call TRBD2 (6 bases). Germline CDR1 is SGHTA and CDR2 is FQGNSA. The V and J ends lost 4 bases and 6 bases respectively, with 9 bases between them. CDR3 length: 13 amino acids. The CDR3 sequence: CASSYGSAGELFF. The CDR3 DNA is TGTGCCAGCAGCTACGGGAGCGCCGGGGAGCTGTTTTTT.

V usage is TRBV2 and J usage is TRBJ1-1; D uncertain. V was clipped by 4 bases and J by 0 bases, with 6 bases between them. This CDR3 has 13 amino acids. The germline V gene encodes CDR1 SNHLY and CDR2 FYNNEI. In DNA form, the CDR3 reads TGTGCCAGCAGTGTCGTCGTGAACACTGAAGCTTTCTTT. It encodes CASSVVVNTEAFF.

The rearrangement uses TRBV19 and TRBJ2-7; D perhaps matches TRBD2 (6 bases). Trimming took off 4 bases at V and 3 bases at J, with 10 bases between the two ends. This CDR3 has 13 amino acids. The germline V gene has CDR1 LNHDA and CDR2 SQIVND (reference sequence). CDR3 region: CASSTSANYEQYF. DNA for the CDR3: TGTGCCAGTAGTACTAGCGCTAACTACGAGCAGTACTTC.

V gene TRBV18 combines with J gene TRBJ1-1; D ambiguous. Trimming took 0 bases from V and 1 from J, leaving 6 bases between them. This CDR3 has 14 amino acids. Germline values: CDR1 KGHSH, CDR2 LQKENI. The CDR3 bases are TGTGCCAGCTCACCACCTGCAGGGAACACTGAAGCTTTCTTT. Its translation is CASSPPAGNTEAFF.

CDR3 nucleotides: TGTGCCAGCAGCCAAGAATTTGGGCAATACCAAGAGACCCAGTACTTC. It is translated as CASSQEFGQYQETQYF. This chain joins TRBV4-2 and TRBJ2-5; D is undetermined. The CDR3 loop spans 16 amino acids. Germline loops: CDR1 LGHNA, CDR2 YNFKEQ. Trimming left V 0 bases short and J 0 bases short, with 11 bases between.